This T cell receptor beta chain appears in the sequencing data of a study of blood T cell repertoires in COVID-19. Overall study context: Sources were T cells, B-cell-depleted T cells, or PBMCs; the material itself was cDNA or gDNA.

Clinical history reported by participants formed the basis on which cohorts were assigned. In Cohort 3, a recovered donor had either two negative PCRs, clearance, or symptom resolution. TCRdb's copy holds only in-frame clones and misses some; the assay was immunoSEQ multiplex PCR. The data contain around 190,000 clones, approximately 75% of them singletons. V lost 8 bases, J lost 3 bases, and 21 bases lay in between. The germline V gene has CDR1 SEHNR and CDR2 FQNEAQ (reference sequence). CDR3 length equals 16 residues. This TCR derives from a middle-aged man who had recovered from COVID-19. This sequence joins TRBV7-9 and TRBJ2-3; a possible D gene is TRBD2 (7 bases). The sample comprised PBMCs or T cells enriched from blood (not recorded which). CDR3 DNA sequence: TGTGCCAGCTCCCCGGGCAGGGGAGGGGGAACAGATACGCAGTATTTT. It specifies CASSPGRGGGTDTQYF.